The clone carrying this T cell receptor beta chain was seen only once. As yet, its antigen is unknown. The source of the sample is a study of siplizumab effects on memory and regulatory T cells. Study information: Siplizumab-treated (roughly 0.94 ug/mL) and drug-free mixed lymphocyte reactions were paired. Findings and caveats of the study: Alloreactive sequences whose origin lay in unstimulated CD4+ memory cells were significantly reduced by siplizumab. Relative to controls at approximately 25%, mappable alloreactive CD4+ clones exhibited a mean Treg-derived proportion of around 69% with siplizumab.

V shed 5 bases and J 5 bases; nucleotides not matched to a gene: 13. Germline V CDR1 and CDR2: MNHEY, SMNVEV (reference sequence). CDR3 length equals 16 residues. Responder and stimulator cells in the mixed lymphocyte reaction were cultured together for approximately six days at 37°C. The data were produced by immunoSEQ multiplex PCR, yet TCRdb's version contains in-frame clones alone and is incomplete. The data hold about 12,000 clones, with approximately 50% observed a single time. The rearrangement uses TRBV27 and TRBJ2-7; 9 bases are shared with TRBD2. This TCR was recovered from a human donor in good health; the cells came from an allogeneic mixed lymphocyte reaction. Some clones in this sample may be carry-over from other donors' samples. Sequenced material: CFSE-low (dividing) CD8+ T cells sorted from an allogeneic mixed lymphocyte reaction. As DNA, the CDR3 is TGTGCCAGCAGTCTATTGGGGGCGGGAGGGCCCCACGAGCAGTACTTC. Translation: CASSLLGAGGPHEQYF.